This T cell receptor beta chain comes out of a study of blood T cell repertoires in COVID-19. Study-wide context: T cells, B-cell-depleted T cells, or PBMCs provided the cDNA or gDNA that served as material.

Assay used: immunoSEQ multiplex PCR; TCRdb lists only in-frame clones, some missing. The sample yields fewer than 50,000 clones, around 81% seen once. The CDR3 sequence is 15 residues long. Trimming took 1 base from V and 4 from J; bases not matched to a gene: 5. Germline loops: CDR1 SGDLS, CDR2 YYNGEE. Sample: peripheral blood. The genes are TRBV9 and TRBJ2-3; 8 nucleotides align to TRBD2. The origin of this receptor is a man aged 45-60 years with active COVID-19. This CDR3 is CASSVSGGPPDTQYF. Here the CDR3 DNA reads TGTGCCAGCAGCGTAAGCGGGGGCCCCCCAGATACGCAGTATTTT.